The next 21 T cell receptor beta chains were all read from a single sample in a study of blood T cell repertoires in COVID-19. The method was immunoSEQ multiplex PCR; TCRdb's version includes in-frame clones alone and lacks a portion of them. The data hold almost 200,000 clones, with around four fifths observed a single time. The sample was peripheral blood. These receptors were collected from a man in his sixties with COVID-19, enrolled during active disease.

This clone showed up just once. The chain links TRBV3-1 (or the pseudogene TRBV3-2) to TRBJ2-7; 7 bases are shared with TRBD1. This CDR3 comprises 13 residues. The V gene's germline CDR1 is LGHDT and CDR2 YNNKEL (reference sequence). V lost 4 bases, J lost 5 bases, and 5 bases stayed unmatched. In DNA, the CDR3 is TGTGCCAGCAGCCCCGACAGGGTCCACGAGCAGTACTTC. Amino acids: CASSPDRVHEQYF.

This chain joins TRBV19 and TRBJ2-3; 10 bases are shared with TRBD2. The CDR3 extends over 18 amino acids. Trimming cost V 1 base and J 0 bases; bases outside gene matches: 7. CDR1 LNHDA and CDR2 SQIVND come from the germline V gene (reference sequence). CDR3 residues: CASSIASGGDPSTDTQYF. For the CDR3, the DNA is TGTGCCAGTAGTATAGCTAGCGGGGGTGACCCTAGCACAGATACGCAGTATTTT.

The chain links TRBV27 to TRBJ1-6, with TRBD1 matching over 10 bases. V shed 6 bases and J 5 bases; nucleotides not matched to a gene: 7. This CDR3 spans 16 amino acids. Germline V gives CDR1 MNHEY, CDR2 SMNVEV (reference sequence). The CDR3 loop reads CASSPRDRGNNSPLHF. Written as DNA, the CDR3 is TGTGCCAGCAGCCCCAGGGACAGGGGTAATAATTCACCCCTCCACTTT.

The rearrangement uses TRBV28 and TRBJ1-1; D is undetermined. Per the germline V gene, CDR1 is MDHEN and CDR2 is SYDVKM. This CDR3 comprises 15 residues. Trimming left V 5 bases short and J 1 base short, with 14 bases between. This CDR3 is CASSNFAVPNTEAFF. The CDR3 DNA sequence: TGTGCCAGCAGTAACTTCGCGGTCCCGAACACTGAAGCTTTCTTT.

This clone was detected only a few times. The chain couples TRBV10-2 to TRBJ1-5; D remains ambiguous. Germline CDR1 and CDR2: WSHSY and SAAADI. The CDR3 is 14 amino acids. The V and J ends lost 3 bases and 2 bases respectively, with 8 bases between them. CDR3 nucleotide sequence: TGCGCCAGCAGTGAATCTCAGGGCAATCAGCCCCAGCATTTT. Amino acids: CASSESQGNQPQHF.

The sample holds a few counts of this clone. The rearrangement uses TRBV18 and TRBJ1-4; 7 nucleotides agree with TRBD1. Trimming cost V 4 bases and J 4 bases; bases outside gene matches: 3. The CDR3 is made up of 14 amino acids. CDR1 is KGHSH, CDR2 LQKENI, per germline. This chain's CDR3 is CASSQRQGNEKLFF. CDR3 nucleotide sequence: TGTGCCAGCTCACAAAGACAGGGTAATGAAAAACTGTTTTTT.

A word on this clone: Other DNA sequences in the sample encode the same CDR3. The V and J genes are TRBV2 and TRBJ1-1; weak D call: TRBD1 (6 bases). The CDR3 has 13 amino acids. The V gene lost 6 bases and the J gene lost 0 bases, with 8 bases spanning the gap. Germline loops: CDR1 SNHLY, CDR2 FYNNEI. The CDR3: CASRDSLNTEAFF. The CDR3 DNA is TGTGCCAGCAGGGACAGCCTGAACACTGAAGCTTTCTTT. Using reference TRBV2 and TRBJ1-1 for the parts outside the CDR3, the full variable domain is EPEVTQTPSHQVTQMGQEVILRCVPISNHLYFYWYRQILGQKVEFLVSFYNNEISEKSEIFDDQFSVERPDGSNFTLKIRSTKLEDSAMYFCASRDSLNTEAFFGQGTRLTVV.

V gene TRBV7-2 combines with J gene TRBJ1-3; 9 bases are shared with TRBD1. The CDR3 has 15 residues. Germline V gene data show CDR1 as SGHTA and CDR2 as FQGNSA. J lost 0 bases, V lost 5 bases, and 2 bases had no gene match. CDR3 sequence (DNA): TGTGCCAGCAGCCCGGACAGGGGCTCTGGAAACACCATATATTTT. Its translation is CASSPDRGSGNTIYF.

This chain links TRBV7-8 with TRBJ1-5; D is unresolved. The CDR3 is made up of 16 amino acids. Trimming cost V 2 bases and J 6 bases, with 17 bases left between them. Germline loops: CDR1 SGHVS, CDR2 FQNEAQ. CDR3 protein: CASSLSGSGRVQPQHF. CDR3 bases: TGTGCCAGCAGCTTATCCGGGAGCGGGAGGGTTCAGCCCCAGCATTTT.

The chain carries TRBV6-5 and TRBJ1-1; TRBD1 matches at 8 bases. CDR1 is MNHEY and CDR2 is SVGAGI in the germline V gene. There are 14 residues in the CDR3. Trimming at V came to 7 bases and at J to 8 bases, leaving 12 bases not matched to a gene. CDR3 nucleotide sequence: TGTGCCAGCACACAGGGGGGCGGACTGAAGGAAGCTTTCTTT. Encoded protein: CASTQGGGLKEAFF.

The V call is TRBV9, the J call TRBJ2-3; possible D gene TRBD1, 6 bases. V was shortened by 0 bases and J by 2 bases, with 19 bases between the two germline ends. There are 18 residues in the CDR3. CDR1 is SGDLS, CDR2 YYNGEE, per germline. CDR3 bases: TGTGCCAGCAGCGTAGGTCTCACAGGGCCCATAAACACAGATACGCAGTATTTT. This gives the protein CASSVGLTGPINTDTQYF.

The chain links TRBV6-4 to TRBJ2-4; 10 nucleotides match TRBD2. In germline, CDR1 is MRHNA, CDR2 SNTAGT. The CDR3 runs 15 residues. The junction had 6 bases not matched to a gene; V was cut back by 3 bases and J by 7 bases. CDR3 DNA: TGTGCCAGCAGTGATCGCGCTAGCGGGAGTAACATTCAGTACTTC. It is translated as CASSDRASGSNIQYF.

The chain joins TRBV4-1 to TRBJ1-6; D possibly corresponds to TRBD1 (6 bases). This CDR3 has 18 amino acids. The germline gives CDR1 MGHRA, CDR2 YSYEKL. Trimming left V 1 base short and J 3 bases short, with 16 bases between. CDR3 in amino acids: CASSQGDWGGLYNSPLHF. The CDR3 bases are TGCGCCAGCAGCCAAGGTGATTGGGGGGGCCTCTATAATTCACCCCTCCACTTT.

V gene TRBV27 combines with J gene TRBJ1-6, with D uncertain. Germline V lookup: CDR1 MNHEY, CDR2 SMNVEV (reference sequence). This CDR3 spans 16 amino acids. Trimming removed 5 bases at V and 4 bases at J, with 15 bases between. The CDR3 region is CASSIQVDLYNSPLHF. The CDR3 DNA follows: TGTGCCAGCAGTATCCAGGTGGACTTATATAATTCACCCCTCCACTTT.

This clone was counted a few times. The chain uses TRBV7-2 and TRBJ1-1; 8 bases are a match to TRBD1. Losses at the gene ends were 5 bases for V and 7 bases for J; bases not matched to a gene: 12. The CDR3 is made up of 15 amino acids. Germline V gene data show CDR1 as SGHTA and CDR2 as FQGNSA. CDR3 nucleotides: TGTGCCAGCAGCCCCATGGACAGGGATAGTGGTGAAGCTTTCTTT. Residues: CASSPMDRDSGEAFF.

This clone was seen a handful of times. The junction differs from germline at one of its ends, possibly a read error. The DNA of the CDR3 is TGTGCCAGCAGCCTAGAGGGCGGGAGTTACAATGAGCAGTTCTTC. Translation gives CASSLEGGSYNEQFF. V gene TRBV11-2 combines with J gene TRBJ2-1, with TRBD2 matching over 7 bases. Germline V gene lookup returns CDR1 SGHAT and CDR2 FQNNGV. This CDR3 contains 15 residues. The variable domain in full, completed from reference TRBV11-2 and TRBJ2-1, reads EAGVAQSPRYKIIEKRQSVAFWCNPISGHATLYWYQQILGQGPKLLIQFQNNGVVDDSQLPKDRFSAERLKGVDSTLKIQPAKLEDSAVYLCASSLEGGSYNEQFFGPGTRLTVL.

This rearrangement joins TRBV11-2 to TRBJ1-2; D not resolved. In germline, CDR1 is SGHAT, CDR2 FQNNGV. The CDR3 is 13 residues long. The ends were cut back, 4 bases at V and 1 base at J, with 7 bases in the middle. In DNA form, the CDR3 reads TGTGCCAGCAGCTCGGGATTTAACTATGGCTACACCTTC. Its protein product is CASSSGFNYGYTF.

The V gene is TRBV18, the J gene TRBJ2-7, with 8 bases lining up with TRBD1. V dropped 4 bases and J dropped 4; count of bases not matched to a gene: 18. Per the germline V gene, CDR1 is KGHSH and CDR2 is LQKENI. The CDR3 is made up of 18 amino acids. CDR3 sequence (DNA): TGTGCCAGCTCACGAGGGGATTTAACAGGGGGAAATCGGTACGAGCAGTACTTC. This translates into CASSRGDLTGGNRYEQYF.

This chain connects TRBV29-1 to TRBJ1-4; a possible D gene is TRBD1 (5 bases). This CDR3 spans 13 amino acids. The ends were cut back, 4 bases at V and 8 bases at J, with 14 bases in the middle. The germline V gene encodes CDR1 SQVTM and CDR2 ANQGSEA. In DNA, the CDR3 is TGCAGCGTTGGGGGGGATTTTGGGGAAAAACTGTTTTTT. This gives the protein CSVGGDFGEKLFF.

The V gene is TRBV9, the J gene TRBJ1-5; 8 positions match TRBD1. The CDR3 loop spans 15 amino acids. Germline values: CDR1 SGDLS, CDR2 YYNGEE. V lost 4 bases, J lost 2 bases, and 5 bases stayed unmatched. The CDR3 DNA reads as TGTGCCAGCAGCCCGACAGGGGTCGGCAATCAGCCCCAGCATTTT. Protein: CASSPTGVGNQPQHF.

The chain employs TRBV6-5 and TRBJ1-1; tentative D call: TRBD1 (6 bases). The ends were cut back, 6 bases at V and 0 bases at J, with 14 bases in the middle. From germline, CDR1 is MNHEY and CDR2 SVGAGI. This CDR3 is built from 15 residues. The CDR3 DNA reads as TGTGCCAGCAGCCCCCGGGGGGCCCTGAACACTGAAGCTTTCTTT. Its translation is CASSPRGALNTEAFF.